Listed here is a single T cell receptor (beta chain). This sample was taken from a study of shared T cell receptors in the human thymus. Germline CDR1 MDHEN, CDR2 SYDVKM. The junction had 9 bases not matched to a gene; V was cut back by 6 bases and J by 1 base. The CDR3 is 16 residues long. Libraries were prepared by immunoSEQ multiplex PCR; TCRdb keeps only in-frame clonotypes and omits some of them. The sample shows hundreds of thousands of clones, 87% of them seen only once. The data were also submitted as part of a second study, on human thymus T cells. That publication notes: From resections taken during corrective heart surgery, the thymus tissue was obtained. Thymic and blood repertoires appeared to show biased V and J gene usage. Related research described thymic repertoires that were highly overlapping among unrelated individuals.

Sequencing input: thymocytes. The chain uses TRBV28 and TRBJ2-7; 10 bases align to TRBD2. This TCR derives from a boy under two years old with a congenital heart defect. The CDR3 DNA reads TGTGCCAGCAGAGACCCTCCTAGCGGGAGTTCCTACGAGCAGTACTTC. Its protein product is CASRDPPSGSSYEQYF.